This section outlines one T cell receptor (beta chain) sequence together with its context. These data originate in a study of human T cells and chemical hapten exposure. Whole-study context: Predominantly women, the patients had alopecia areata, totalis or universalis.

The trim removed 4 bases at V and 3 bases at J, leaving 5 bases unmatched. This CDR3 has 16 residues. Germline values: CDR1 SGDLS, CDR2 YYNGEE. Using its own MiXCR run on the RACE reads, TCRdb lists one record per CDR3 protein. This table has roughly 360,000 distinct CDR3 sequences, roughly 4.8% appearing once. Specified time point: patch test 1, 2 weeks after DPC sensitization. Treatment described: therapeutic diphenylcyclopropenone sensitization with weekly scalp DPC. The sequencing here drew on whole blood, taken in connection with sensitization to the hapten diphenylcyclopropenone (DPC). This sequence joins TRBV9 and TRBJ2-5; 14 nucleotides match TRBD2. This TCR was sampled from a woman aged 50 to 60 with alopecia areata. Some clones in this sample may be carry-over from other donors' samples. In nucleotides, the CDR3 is TGTGCCAGCAGCCTCCCGGGACTAGCGGGAGAAGAGACCCAGTACTTC. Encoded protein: CASSLPGLAGEETQYF.